The 17 T cell receptor beta chains presented below share a single source sample, sequenced in a study of blood T cell repertoires in COVID-19. The data were produced by immunoSEQ multiplex PCR, yet TCRdb's version contains in-frame clones alone and is incomplete. This sample has hundreds of thousands of clones, with roughly 87% found just once. The sequenced material came from PBMCs or T cells enriched from blood (not recorded which). The receptors were sampled from a woman in her twenties or thirties who had recovered from COVID-19.

The chain combines TRBV14 with TRBJ1-2; 7 bases map to TRBD1. Germline CDR1 is SGHDN and CDR2 is FVKESK. This CDR3 spans 15 amino acids. The J segment lost 0 bases and the V segment lost 0 bases, leaving 1 base of the junction unmatched. The CDR3, as DNA: TGTGCCAGCAGCCAAGACGGGACAGCTAACTATGGCTACACCTTC. Amino acids: CASSQDGTANYGYTF.

The chain combines TRBV27 with TRBJ2-7; D may be TRBD1 (6 bases). This CDR3 is 14 amino acids long. CDR1 and CDR2 (germline): MNHEY, SMNVEV (reference sequence). Trimming stripped 6 bases from V and 2 bases from J, with 14 bases between. The DNA for the CDR3 is TGTGCCAGCAGCACCGGGACACAAACCTACGAGCAGTACTTC. Protein: CASSTGTQTYEQYF.

J is TRBJ1-4 and V is TRBV2; 9 positions match TRBD1. Trimming cost V 1 base and J 0 bases; bases outside gene matches: 0. CDR3 length: 16 residues. Germline values: CDR1 SNHLY, CDR2 FYNNEI. CDR3 sequence (DNA): TGTGCCAGCAGTGAAGGGACAGGGGCAACTAATGAAAAACTGTTTTTT. This translates into CASSEGTGATNEKLFF.

The rearrangement links TRBV5-1 to TRBJ2-5; TRBD2 agrees at 12 bases. This CDR3 has 16 residues. CDR1 and CDR2 from the germline V gene are SGHRS and YFSETQ. The junction had 4 bases not matched to a gene; V was cut back by 0 bases and J by 4 bases. The CDR3, as DNA: TGCGCCAGCAGCTTGGGGACTAGCGGGGATAGAGAGACCCAGTACTTC. As protein: CASSLGTSGDRETQYF.

The chain couples TRBV15 to TRBJ1-3; 7 nucleotides agree with TRBD1. This CDR3 has 17 amino acids. J was trimmed by 0 bases and V by 6 bases; bases with no gene match: 11. Per the germline V gene, CDR1 is LNHNV and CDR2 is YYDKDF (reference sequence). The CDR3 region is CATSLGQPRISGNTIYF. The CDR3 nucleotides read TGTGCCACCAGTTTGGGACAGCCGCGGATCTCTGGAAACACCATATATTTT. The full variable domain, its missing parts supplied by reference TRBV15 and TRBJ1-3, is DAMVIQNPRYQVTQFGKPVTLSCSQTLNHNVMYWYQQKSSQAPKLLFHYYDKDFNNEADTPDNFQSRRPNTSFCFLDIRSPGLGDTAMYLCATSLGQPRISGNTIYFGEGSWLTVV.

The chain uses TRBV28 and TRBJ2-2, with 7 bases that match TRBD1. The germline gives CDR1 MDHEN, CDR2 SYDVKM. The CDR3 spans 15 residues. Trimming cost V 6 bases and J 2 bases; bases outside gene matches: 6. CDR3 in amino acids: CASRSTGANTGELFF. For the CDR3, the DNA is TGTGCCAGCAGGTCCACAGGGGCCAACACCGGGGAGCTGTTTTTT.

The V gene is TRBV2, the J gene TRBJ2-7; D is possibly TRBD1 (6 bases). CDR3 length: 12 amino acids. CDR1 and CDR2 (germline): SNHLY, FYNNEI. V lost 11 bases and J lost 1, with 12 bases in between. CDR3 region: CASRQESYEQYF. The CDR3 DNA reads TGTGCCTCACGACAGGAATCCTACGAGCAGTACTTC.

The chain employs TRBV15 and TRBJ2-4, with no clear D. The CDR3 sequence is 16 residues long. Trimming left V 1 base short and J 3 bases short, with 13 bases between. Germline values: CDR1 LNHNV, CDR2 YYDKDF (reference sequence). This chain's CDR3 is CATSRGLEFGKNIQYF. The CDR3 nucleotides read TGTGCCACCAGCAGAGGACTGGAATTCGGCAAAAACATTCAGTACTTC.

The V call is TRBV12-3 or TRBV12-4, the J call TRBJ1-3; tentatively, D is TRBD1 (5 bases). This CDR3 is 13 amino acids long. The ends were cut back, 4 bases at V and 8 bases at J, with 12 bases in the middle. In DNA, the CDR3 is TGTGCCAGCAGTTACGGGACGGGGGACACCATATATTTT. As protein: CASSYGTGDTIYF.

J is TRBJ2-7 and V is TRBV28; TRBD2 matches at 8 bases. Unmatched junction bases numbered 7, after V lost 6 bases and J lost 0 bases. The CDR3 is 15 residues long. CDR1 and CDR2 (germline): MDHEN, SYDVKM. CDR3 DNA sequence: TGTGCCAGCAGCTTACTAGCGGCGAGCTCCTACGAGCAGTACTTC. Its translation: CASSLLAASSYEQYF.

The V gene is TRBV7-9, the J gene TRBJ2-7; 9 nucleotides align to TRBD1. Germline CDR1 and CDR2: SEHNR and FQNEAQ (reference sequence). Germline trimming cut 6 bases from V and 6 bases from J; bases unmatched to any gene: 6. CDR3 length: 13 amino acids. The CDR3 region is CASSPGTGIEQYF. In nucleotides, the CDR3 is TGTGCCAGCAGTCCCGGGACAGGGATCGAGCAGTACTTC.

Only one count was recorded for this clone. The chain links TRBV5-8 to TRBJ2-1, with TRBD2 matching 9 bases. Per germline, CDR1 SGHTS and CDR2 YDEGEE. The CDR3 has 16 amino acids. Trimming removed 0 bases from V and 1 base from J; junction bases left unmatched: 2. The CDR3 reads CASSLGLAGSYNEQFF. The CDR3 bases are TGTGCCAGCAGCTTGGGGCTAGCGGGATCCTACAATGAGCAGTTCTTC.

V usage is TRBV27 and J usage is TRBJ2-1; possibly TRBD2 for D (6 bases). Germline V gives CDR1 MNHEY, CDR2 SMNVEV (reference sequence). The CDR3 is made up of 15 amino acids. Trimming stripped 5 bases from V and 1 base from J, with 12 bases between. The CDR3 DNA reads TGTGCCAGCAGTCCGACTAGTCCGTCCTACAATGAGCAGTTCTTC. Translation: CASSPTSPSYNEQFF.

As for this clone: This same CDR3 is encoded by further DNA sequences in the sample. The chain joins TRBV30 to TRBJ1-5; 7 nucleotides match TRBD1. Unmatched junction bases numbered 2, after V lost 1 base and J lost 5 bases. Germline CDR1 reads GTSNPN; CDR2 reads SVGIG (reference sequence). The CDR3 has 13 residues. CDR3 sequence (DNA): TGTGCCTGGAGTGGACAGGGCCATCAGCCCCAGCATTTT. Residues: CAWSGQGHQPQHF.

The chain has TRBV9 and TRBJ2-7, with TRBD1 matching 9 bases. This CDR3 contains 13 residues. Per the germline V gene, CDR1 is SGDLS and CDR2 is YYNGEE. J gave up 7 bases and V 4 bases, and 6 bases lay outside the gene matches. CDR3 coding DNA: TGTGCCAGCAGCTCCGGGACAGGGACGGAGCAGTACTTC. Its translation is CASSSGTGTEQYF.

J is TRBJ2-6 and V is TRBV15; D unclear. CDR1 and CDR2 from the germline V gene are LNHNV and YYDKDF (reference sequence). V dropped 3 bases and J dropped 0 bases, with 3 bases sitting between them. The CDR3 is made up of 14 amino acids. The CDR3 sequence is CATSRRSGANVLTF. DNA for the CDR3: TGTGCCACCAGCAGGCGCTCTGGGGCCAACGTCCTGACTTTC.

V gene TRBV19 combines with J gene TRBJ2-7; 7 bases fit TRBD1. CDR3 size: 14 residues. Germline CDR1 reads LNHDA; CDR2 reads SQIVND (reference sequence). Losses at the gene ends were 5 bases for V and 6 bases for J; bases not matched to a gene: 10. The CDR3 loop reads CASSADRSPGEQYF. As DNA, the CDR3 is TGTGCCAGTAGTGCGGACAGGAGTCCCGGCGAGCAGTACTTC.